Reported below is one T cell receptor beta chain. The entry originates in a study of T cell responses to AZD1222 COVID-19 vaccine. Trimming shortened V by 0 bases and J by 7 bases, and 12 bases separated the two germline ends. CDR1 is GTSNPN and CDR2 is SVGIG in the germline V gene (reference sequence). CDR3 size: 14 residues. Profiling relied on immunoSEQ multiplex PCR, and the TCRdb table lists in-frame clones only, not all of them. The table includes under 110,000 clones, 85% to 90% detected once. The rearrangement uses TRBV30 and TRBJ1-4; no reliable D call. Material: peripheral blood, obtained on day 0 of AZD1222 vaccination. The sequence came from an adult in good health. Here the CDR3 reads CAWSVSTKSEKLFF. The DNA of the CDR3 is TGTGCCTGGAGTGTATCGACAAAGAGTGAAAAACTGTTTTTT.